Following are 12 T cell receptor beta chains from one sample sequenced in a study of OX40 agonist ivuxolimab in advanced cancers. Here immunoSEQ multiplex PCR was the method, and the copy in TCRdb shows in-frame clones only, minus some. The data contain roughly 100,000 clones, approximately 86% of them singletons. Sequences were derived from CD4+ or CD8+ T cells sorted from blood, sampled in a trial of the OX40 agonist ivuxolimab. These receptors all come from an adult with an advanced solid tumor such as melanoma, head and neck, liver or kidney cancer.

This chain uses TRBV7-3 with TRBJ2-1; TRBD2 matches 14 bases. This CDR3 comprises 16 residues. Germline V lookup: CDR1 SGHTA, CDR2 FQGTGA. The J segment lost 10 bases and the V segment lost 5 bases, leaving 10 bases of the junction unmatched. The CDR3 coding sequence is TGTGCCAGCAGCCGAAACCCGGGACTAGCGGGAGCGGAGCAGTTCTTC. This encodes CASSRNPGLAGAEQFF. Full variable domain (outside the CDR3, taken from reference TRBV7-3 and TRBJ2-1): GAGVSQTPSNKVTEKGKYVELRCDPISGHTALYWYRQSLGQGPEFLIYFQGTGAADDSGLPNDRFFAVRPEGSVSTLKIQRTERGDSAVYLCASSRNPGLAGAEQFFGPGTRLTVL.

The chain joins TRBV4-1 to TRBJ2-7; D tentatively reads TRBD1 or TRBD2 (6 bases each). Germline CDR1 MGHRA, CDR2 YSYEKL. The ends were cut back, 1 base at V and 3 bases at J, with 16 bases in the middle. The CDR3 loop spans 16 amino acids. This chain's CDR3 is CASSQAFTGTYYEQYF. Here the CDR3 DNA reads TGCGCCAGCAGCCAAGCCTTTACAGGGACTTACTACGAGCAGTACTTC.

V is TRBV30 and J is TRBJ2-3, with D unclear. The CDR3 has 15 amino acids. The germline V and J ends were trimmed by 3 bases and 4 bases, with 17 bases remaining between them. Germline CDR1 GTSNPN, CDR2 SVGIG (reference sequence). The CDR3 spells CAWRDGLKAPDTQYF. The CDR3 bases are TGTGCCTGGAGGGACGGATTGAAGGCGCCAGATACGCAGTATTTT.

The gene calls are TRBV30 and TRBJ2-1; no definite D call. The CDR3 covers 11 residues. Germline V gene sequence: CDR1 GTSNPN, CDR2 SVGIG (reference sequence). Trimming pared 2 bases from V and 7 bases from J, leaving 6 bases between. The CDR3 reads CAWSFGNEQFF. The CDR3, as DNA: TGTGCCTGGAGTTTCGGTAATGAGCAGTTCTTC.

The CDR3 spells CASRPPPLAGGTDTQYF. CDR3 DNA: TGTGCCAGCCGGCCTCCCCCTCTAGCGGGGGGCACAGATACGCAGTATTTT. The chain combines TRBV19 with TRBJ2-3, with 10 bases identical to TRBD2. With V trimmed by 9 bases and J by 1 base, 13 bases remained unmatched. The CDR3 loop spans 17 amino acids. Germline lookup yields CDR1 LNHDA and CDR2 SQIVND (reference sequence).

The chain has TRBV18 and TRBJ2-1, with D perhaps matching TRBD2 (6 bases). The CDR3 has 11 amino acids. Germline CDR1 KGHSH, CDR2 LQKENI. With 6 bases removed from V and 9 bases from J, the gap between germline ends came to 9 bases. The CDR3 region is CASSDSGEQFF. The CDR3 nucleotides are TGTGCCAGCTCCGATAGCGGTGAGCAGTTCTTC.

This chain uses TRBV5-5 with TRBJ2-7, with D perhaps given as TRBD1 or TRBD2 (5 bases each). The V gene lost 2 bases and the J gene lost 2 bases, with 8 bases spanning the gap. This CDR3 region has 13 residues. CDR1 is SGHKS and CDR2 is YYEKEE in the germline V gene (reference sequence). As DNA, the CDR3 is TGTGCCAGCAGCTTCGGGGCAGCCTACGAGCAGTACTTC. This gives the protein CASSFGAAYEQYF.

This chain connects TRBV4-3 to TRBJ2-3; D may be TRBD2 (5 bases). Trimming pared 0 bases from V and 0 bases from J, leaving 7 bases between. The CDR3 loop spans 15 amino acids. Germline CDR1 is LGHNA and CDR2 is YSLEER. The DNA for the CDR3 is TGCGCCAGCAGCCAAGATCGGACTAGCACAGATACGCAGTATTTT. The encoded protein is CASSQDRTSTDTQYF.

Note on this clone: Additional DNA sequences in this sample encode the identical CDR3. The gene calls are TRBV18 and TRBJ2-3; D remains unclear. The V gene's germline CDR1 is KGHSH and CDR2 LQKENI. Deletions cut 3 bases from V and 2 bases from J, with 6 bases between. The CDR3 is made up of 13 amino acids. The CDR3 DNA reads TGTGCCAGCTCACCTCCAACCACAGATACGCAGTATTTT. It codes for CASSPPTTDTQYF.

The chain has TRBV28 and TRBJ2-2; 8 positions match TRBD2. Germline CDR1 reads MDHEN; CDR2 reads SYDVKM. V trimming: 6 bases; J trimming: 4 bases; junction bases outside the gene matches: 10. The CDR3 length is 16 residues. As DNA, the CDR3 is TGTGCCAGCAGCTCAATGGTAGCGGGGTTCACCGGGGAGCTGTTTTTT. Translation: CASSSMVAGFTGELFF.

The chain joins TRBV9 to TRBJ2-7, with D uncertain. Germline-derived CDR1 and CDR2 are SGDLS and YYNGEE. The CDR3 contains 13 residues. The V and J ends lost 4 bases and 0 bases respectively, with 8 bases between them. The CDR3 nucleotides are TGTGCCAGCAGCCCCCCCAACTCCTACGAGCAGTACTTC. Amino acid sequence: CASSPPNSYEQYF. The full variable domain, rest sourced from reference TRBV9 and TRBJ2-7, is DSGVTQTPKHLITATGQRVTLRCSPRSGDLSVYWYQQSLDQGLQFLIQYYNGEERAKGNILERFSAQQFPDLHSELNLSSLELGDSALYFCASSPPNSYEQYFGPGTRLTVT.

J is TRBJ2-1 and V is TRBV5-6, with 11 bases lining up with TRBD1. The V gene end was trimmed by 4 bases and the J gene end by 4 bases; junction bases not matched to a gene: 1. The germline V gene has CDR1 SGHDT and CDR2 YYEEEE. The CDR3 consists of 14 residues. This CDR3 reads CASSGTGGYNEQFF. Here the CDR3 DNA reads TGTGCCAGCAGCGGGACAGGGGGTTACAATGAGCAGTTCTTC.